This T cell receptor beta chain is from a study of cytomegalovirus exposure and HLA in healthy donors. Study at large: A previous analysis identified around 120 million unique TCR beta sequences derived from some 170 million T cells. The study's early data release held around 85 million unique TCRs from HLA-typed donors. Study-level findings and limits: It was reportedly the case that the classifier diagnosed cytomegalovirus status with high specificity and sensitivity.

Note on this clone: The antigen is not known.

Amplification used 60 Vbeta primers and 13 Jbeta primers. Here immunoSEQ multiplex PCR was the method, and the copy in TCRdb shows in-frame clones only, minus some. The sample records roughly 160,000 clones, approximately 83% being singletons. The CDR3 loop spans 13 amino acids. Trimming pared 6 bases from V and 8 bases from J, leaving 14 bases between. Germline assignment: CDR1 MNHNY and CDR2 SVGAGI (reference sequence). The TCR was taken from a boy younger than 10 in good health and CMV-seronegative. The V call is TRBV6-6, the J call TRBJ2-1; a possible D gene is TRBD2 (5 bases). The sample comprised PBMCs. The CDR3 here is CASRLVTFDEQFF. For the CDR3, the DNA is TGTGCCAGCAGACTAGTAACATTCGATGAGCAGTTCTTC.